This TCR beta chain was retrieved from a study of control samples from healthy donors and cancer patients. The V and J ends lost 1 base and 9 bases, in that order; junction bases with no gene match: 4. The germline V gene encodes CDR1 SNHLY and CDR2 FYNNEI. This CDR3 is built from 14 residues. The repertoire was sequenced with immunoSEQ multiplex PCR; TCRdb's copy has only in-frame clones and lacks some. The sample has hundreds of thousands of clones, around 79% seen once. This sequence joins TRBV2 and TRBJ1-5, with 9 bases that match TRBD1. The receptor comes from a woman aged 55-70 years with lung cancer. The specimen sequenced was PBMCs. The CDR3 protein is CASSEETGGWPQHF. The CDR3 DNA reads TGTGCCAGCAGTGAAGAGACAGGGGGTTGGCCCCAGCATTTT.